This TCR beta chain was sequenced for a study of blood T cells in healthy people across ages. Points on this clonotype: Its target is not known.

Whole-study results and caveats: Whereas aged donors had fewer naive CD4+ cells, long-lived donors had more of them and higher diversity.

Germline V gene sequence: CDR1 LGHDT, CDR2 YNNKEL (reference sequence). CDR3 length equals 17 residues. Trimming cost V 0 bases and J 7 bases; bases outside gene matches: 7. A second PCR of about 6 to 12 cycles used a sample-barcoded 5' primer and a J-beta primer mix. TCRdb processed the 5' RACE reads anew with MiXCR; each CDR3 protein has one entry. The table records 1.2 million to 1.5 million distinct CDR3 sequences, approximately 59% of them present only once. V is TRBV3-1 and J is TRBJ2-1; 12 bases map to TRBD2. The receptor comes from a man younger than 35 in good health. Sequencing was carried out using blood. CDR3 region: CASSQDVAGLAGNEQFF. The CDR3 DNA is TGTGCCAGCAGCCAAGATGTTGCTGGACTAGCGGGAAATGAGCAGTTCTTC.